A single sample gave rise to the 11 T cell receptor beta chains below, sequenced in a study of T-cell reconstitution after alpha-beta-depleted transplantation in children. Unique molecular identifiers were incorporated into the prepared TCRbeta library. Via MiXCR, TCRdb re-called the PCR reads, giving one row per CDR3 protein. This table holds approximately 640,000 distinct CDR3 sequences, about 15% found once. The material was PBMCs from the stem cell graft donor, obtained from the stem cell graft. These receptors originate from a human donor who donated a stem cell graft to a child with acute myeloid leukemia.

This clonotype was seen ten or more times. The chain couples TRBV20-1 to TRBJ2-1, with 7 bases aligning to TRBD1. J lost 4 bases, V lost 0 bases, and 6 bases had no gene match. Germline CDR1 and CDR2: DFQATT and SNEGSKA (reference sequence). The CDR3 loop spans 15 amino acids. For the CDR3, the DNA is TGCAGTGCTAGAGACGACAGGGTCGGTTACAATGAGCAGTTCTTC. Translating it yields CSARDDRVGYNEQFF.

There are many counts of this clonotype. The chain employs TRBV6-5 and TRBJ1-1; D might be TRBD1 (6 bases). Germline V gene lookup returns CDR1 MNHEY and CDR2 SVGAGI. Trimming pared 0 bases from V and 4 bases from J, leaving 9 bases between. The CDR3 has 14 amino acids. CDR3 DNA sequence: TGTGCCAGCAGTTACTCAAGGGGGATCACTGAAGCTTTCTTT. This encodes CASSYSRGITEAFF.

The chain carries TRBV5-1 and TRBJ2-3; 13 bases are a match to TRBD2. Germline lookup yields CDR1 SGHRS and CDR2 YFSETQ. Trimming took 1 base from V and 0 from J; bases not matched to a gene: 2. This CDR3 contains 17 residues. CDR3 region: CASSLTSGGVSTDTQYF. CDR3 nucleotides: TGCGCCAGCAGCTTGACTAGCGGGGGGGTTAGCACAGATACGCAGTATTTT.

This clonotype has more than one count but fewer than ten. The J gene is TRBJ1-1, the V gene TRBV20-1; tentative D call: TRBD1 (6 bases). V was shortened by 6 bases and J by 2 bases, with 16 bases between the two germline ends. Germline V gene data show CDR1 as DFQATT and CDR2 as SNEGSKA (reference sequence). The CDR3 length is 14 residues. In nucleotides, the CDR3 is TGCAGTGCATACCTGAGGGGGAGAAACACTGAAGCTTTCTTT. It is translated as CSAYLRGRNTEAFF.

The rearrangement joins TRBV11-3 to TRBJ1-2; D may be TRBD1 (5 bases). The CDR3 length is 14 residues. The germline CDR1 and CDR2 sequences are SGHNT and YENEEA. V was clipped by 5 bases and J by 4 bases, with 14 bases between them. The CDR3: CASSRDGAGYGYTF. The CDR3 nucleotides read TGTGCCAGCAGCCGAGATGGGGCGGGCTATGGCTACACCTTC.

This clonotype was seen ten or more times. The V gene is TRBV5-1, the J gene TRBJ2-2; a possible D gene is TRBD1 (6 bases). CDR3 length equals 13 residues. V lost 9 bases, J lost 6 bases, and 15 bases lay in between. Germline values: CDR1 SGHRS, CDR2 YFSETQ. CDR3 nucleotide sequence: TGCGCCACCACGGACAGACCTTCCGGGGAGCTGTTTTTT. This codes for CATTDRPSGELFF.

This clonotype was picked up many times. The V gene is TRBV20-1, the J gene TRBJ2-2, with D perhaps assigned TRBD1 or TRBD2 (5 bases each). The CDR3 is 15 residues long. Germline CDR1 is DFQATT and CDR2 is SNEGSKA (reference sequence). V shed 6 bases and J shed 0 bases, with 14 bases lying between them. The CDR3 loop reads CSAAHGGTNTGELFF. CDR3 bases: TGCAGTGCAGCTCATGGGGGAACGAACACCGGGGAGCTGTTTTTT.

This clonotype was counted at least ten times. The chain has TRBV6-1 and TRBJ1-1; D uncertain. The CDR3 spans 14 residues. V gave up 0 bases and J gave up 3 bases, with 8 bases separating them. The germline gives CDR1 MNHNS, CDR2 SASEGT. The CDR3 DNA reads as TGTGCCAGCAGTGAAGCCGCCGGGGACACTGAAGCTTTCTTT. It encodes CASSEAAGDTEAFF.

This clonotype was picked up many times. V usage is TRBV7-7 and J usage is TRBJ2-5; TRBD1 aligns across 7 bases. From germline, CDR1 is SSHAT and CDR2 FNYEAQ (reference sequence). J gave up 4 bases and V 4 bases, and 9 bases lay outside the gene matches. The CDR3 totals 15 residues. The DNA for the CDR3 is TGTGCCAGCAGCTCGAGGGGACAGTCAACAGAGACCCAGTACTTC. This translates into CASSSRGQSTETQYF.

This clonotype turned up a few times. The chain combines TRBV7-2 with TRBJ2-7; perhaps TRBD1 as D (6 bases). CDR3 length equals 13 residues. Trimming stripped 3 bases from V and 7 bases from J, with 13 bases between. Germline V gives CDR1 SGHTA, CDR2 FQGNSA. The CDR3 DNA follows: TGTGCCAGCAGCTTGGTGACAGGCGAGGAGCAGTACTTC. It translates to CASSLVTGEEQYF. The entire variable domain, with the rest obtained from reference TRBV7-2 and TRBJ2-7, is as follows: GAGVSQSPSNKVTEKGKDVELRCDPISGHTALYWYRQSLGQGLEFLIYFQGNSAPDKSGLPSDRFSAERTGGSVSTLTIQRTQQEDSAVYLCASSLVTGEEQYFGPGTRLTVT.

This clonotype was counted only a few times. V is TRBV6-5 and J is TRBJ2-1; D not certain. Trimming removed 2 bases at V and 0 bases at J, with 5 bases between. From germline, CDR1 is MNHEY and CDR2 SVGAGI. CDR3 length: 14 amino acids. The CDR3 loop is CASSYKGSYNEQFF. The CDR3 nucleotides are TGTGCCAGCAGTTACAAGGGCTCCTACAATGAGCAGTTCTTC.